This T cell receptor (beta chain) was retrieved from a study of identical twins. Study-level results: With beta out-of-frame sequences, excess sharing by twins was weaker. Fewer insertions were carried by abundant cord blood beta clonotypes, but none was seen in memory repertoires.

TCRdb re-called the 5' RACE reads with MiXCR, one entry per CDR3 protein. In the table there are 1.5 million to 2 million distinct CDR3 sequences, 32% of which are singletons. This clonotype was seen many times. What it recognizes is unknown. Germline CDR1 MNHNS, CDR2 SASEGT. V was trimmed by 0 bases and J by 1 base, leaving 9 bases between them. CDR3 length: 15 amino acids. The V and J genes are TRBV6-1 and TRBJ1-2; no reliable D call. The TCR was taken from a newborn girl in good health. The sequenced sample consisted of cord blood. In nucleotides, the CDR3 is TGTGCCAGCAGTGAAGCCCCCCGGGGTAACTATGGCTACACCTTC. Amino acids: CASSEAPRGNYGYTF.